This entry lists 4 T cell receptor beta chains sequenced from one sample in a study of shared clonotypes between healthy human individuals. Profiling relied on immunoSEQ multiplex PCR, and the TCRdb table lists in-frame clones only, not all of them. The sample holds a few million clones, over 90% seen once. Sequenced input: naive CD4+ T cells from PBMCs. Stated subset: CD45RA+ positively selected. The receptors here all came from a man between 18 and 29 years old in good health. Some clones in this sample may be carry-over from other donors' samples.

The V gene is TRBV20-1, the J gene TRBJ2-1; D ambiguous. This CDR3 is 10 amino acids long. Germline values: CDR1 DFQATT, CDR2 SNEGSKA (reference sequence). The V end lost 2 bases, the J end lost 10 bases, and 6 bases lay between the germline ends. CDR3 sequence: CSARSYEQFF. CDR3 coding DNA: TGCAGTGCTAGATCATACGAGCAGTTCTTC.

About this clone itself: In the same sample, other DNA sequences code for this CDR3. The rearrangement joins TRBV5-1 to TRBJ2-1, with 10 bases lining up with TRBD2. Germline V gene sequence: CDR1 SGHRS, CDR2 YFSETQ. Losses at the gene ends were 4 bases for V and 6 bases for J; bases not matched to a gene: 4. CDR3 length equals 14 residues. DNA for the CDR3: TGCGCCAGCAGCCCCCTAGCGGGGGTCAATGAGCAGTTCTTC. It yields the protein CASSPLAGVNEQFF.

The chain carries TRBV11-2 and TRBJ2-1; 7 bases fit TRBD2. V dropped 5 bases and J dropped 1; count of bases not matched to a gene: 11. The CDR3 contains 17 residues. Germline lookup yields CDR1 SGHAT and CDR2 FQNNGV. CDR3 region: CASSPGSSGSSYNEQFF. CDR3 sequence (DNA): TGTGCCAGCAGCCCAGGGTCTAGCGGCTCATCCTACAATGAGCAGTTCTTC.

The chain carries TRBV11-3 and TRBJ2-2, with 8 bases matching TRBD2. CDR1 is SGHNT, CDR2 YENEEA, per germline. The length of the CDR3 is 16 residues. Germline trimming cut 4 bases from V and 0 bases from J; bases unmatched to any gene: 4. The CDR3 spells CASSSTGGSNTGELFF. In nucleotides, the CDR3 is TGTGCCAGCAGCTCCACGGGAGGGTCGAACACCGGGGAGCTGTTTTTT.